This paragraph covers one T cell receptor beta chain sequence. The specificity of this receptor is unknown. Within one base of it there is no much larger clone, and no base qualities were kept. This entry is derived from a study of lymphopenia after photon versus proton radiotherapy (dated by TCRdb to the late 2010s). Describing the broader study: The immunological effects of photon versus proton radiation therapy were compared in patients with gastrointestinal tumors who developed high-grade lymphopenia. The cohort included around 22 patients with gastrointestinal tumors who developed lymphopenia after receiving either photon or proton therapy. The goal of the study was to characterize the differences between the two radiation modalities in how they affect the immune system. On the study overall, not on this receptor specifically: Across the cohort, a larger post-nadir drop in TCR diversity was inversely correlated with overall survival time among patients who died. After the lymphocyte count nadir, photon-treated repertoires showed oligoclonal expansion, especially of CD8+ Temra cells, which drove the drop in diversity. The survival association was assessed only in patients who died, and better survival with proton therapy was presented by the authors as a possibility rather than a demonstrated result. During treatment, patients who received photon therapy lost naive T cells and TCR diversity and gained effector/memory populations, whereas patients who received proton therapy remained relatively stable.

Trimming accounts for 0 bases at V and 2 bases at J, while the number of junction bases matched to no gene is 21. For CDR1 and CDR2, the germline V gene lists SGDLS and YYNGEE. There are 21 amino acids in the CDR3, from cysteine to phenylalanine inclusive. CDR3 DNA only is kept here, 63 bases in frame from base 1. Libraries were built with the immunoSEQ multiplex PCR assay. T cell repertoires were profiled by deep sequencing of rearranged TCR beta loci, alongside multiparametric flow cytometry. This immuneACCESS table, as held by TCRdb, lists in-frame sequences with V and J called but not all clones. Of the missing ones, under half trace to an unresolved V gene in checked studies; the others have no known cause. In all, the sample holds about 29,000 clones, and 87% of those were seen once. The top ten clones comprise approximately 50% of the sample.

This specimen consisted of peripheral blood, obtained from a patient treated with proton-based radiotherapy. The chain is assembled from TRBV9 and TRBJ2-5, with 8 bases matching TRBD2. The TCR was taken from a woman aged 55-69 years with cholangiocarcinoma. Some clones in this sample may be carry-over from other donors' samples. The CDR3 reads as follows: CASSVAPRAGDLSSRQETQYF. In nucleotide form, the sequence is TGTGCCAGCAGCGTAGCCCCTCGAGCGGGGGATTTAAGTTCGAGACAAGAGACCCAGTACTTC.